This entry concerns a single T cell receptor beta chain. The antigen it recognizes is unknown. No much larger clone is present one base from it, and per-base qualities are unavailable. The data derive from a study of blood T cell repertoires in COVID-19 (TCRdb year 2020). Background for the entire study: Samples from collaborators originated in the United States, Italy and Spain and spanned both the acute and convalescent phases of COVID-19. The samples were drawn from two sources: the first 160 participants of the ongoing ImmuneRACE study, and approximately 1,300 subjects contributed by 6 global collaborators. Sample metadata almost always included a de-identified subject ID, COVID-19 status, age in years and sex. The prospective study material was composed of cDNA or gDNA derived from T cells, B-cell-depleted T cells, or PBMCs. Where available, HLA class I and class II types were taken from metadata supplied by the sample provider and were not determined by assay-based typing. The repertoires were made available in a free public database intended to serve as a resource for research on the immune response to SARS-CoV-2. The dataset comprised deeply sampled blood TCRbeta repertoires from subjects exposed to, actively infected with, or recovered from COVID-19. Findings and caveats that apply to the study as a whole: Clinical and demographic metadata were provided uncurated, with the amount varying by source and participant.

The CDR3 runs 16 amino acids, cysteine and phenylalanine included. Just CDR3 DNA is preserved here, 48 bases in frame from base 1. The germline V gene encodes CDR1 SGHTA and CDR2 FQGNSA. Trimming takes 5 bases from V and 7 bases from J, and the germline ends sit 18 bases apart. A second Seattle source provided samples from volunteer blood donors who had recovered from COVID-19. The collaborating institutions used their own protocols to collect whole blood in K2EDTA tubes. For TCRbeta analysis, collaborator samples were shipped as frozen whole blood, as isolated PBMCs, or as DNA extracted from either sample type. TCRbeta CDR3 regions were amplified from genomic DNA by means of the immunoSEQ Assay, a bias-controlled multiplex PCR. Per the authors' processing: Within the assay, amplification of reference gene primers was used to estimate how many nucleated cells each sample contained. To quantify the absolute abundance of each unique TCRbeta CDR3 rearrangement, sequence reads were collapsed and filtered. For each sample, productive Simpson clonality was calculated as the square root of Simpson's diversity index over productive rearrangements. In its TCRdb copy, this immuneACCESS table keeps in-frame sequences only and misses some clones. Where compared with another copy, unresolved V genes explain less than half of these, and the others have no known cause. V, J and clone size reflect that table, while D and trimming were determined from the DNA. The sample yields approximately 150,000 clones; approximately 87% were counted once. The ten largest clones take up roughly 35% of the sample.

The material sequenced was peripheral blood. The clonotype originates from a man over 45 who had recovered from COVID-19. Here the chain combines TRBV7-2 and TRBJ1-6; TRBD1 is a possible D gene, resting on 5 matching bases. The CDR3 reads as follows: CASSQQPSRANSPLHF. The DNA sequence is TGTGCCAGCAGCCAGCAGCCTTCCAGGGCGAATTCACCCCTCCACTTT.